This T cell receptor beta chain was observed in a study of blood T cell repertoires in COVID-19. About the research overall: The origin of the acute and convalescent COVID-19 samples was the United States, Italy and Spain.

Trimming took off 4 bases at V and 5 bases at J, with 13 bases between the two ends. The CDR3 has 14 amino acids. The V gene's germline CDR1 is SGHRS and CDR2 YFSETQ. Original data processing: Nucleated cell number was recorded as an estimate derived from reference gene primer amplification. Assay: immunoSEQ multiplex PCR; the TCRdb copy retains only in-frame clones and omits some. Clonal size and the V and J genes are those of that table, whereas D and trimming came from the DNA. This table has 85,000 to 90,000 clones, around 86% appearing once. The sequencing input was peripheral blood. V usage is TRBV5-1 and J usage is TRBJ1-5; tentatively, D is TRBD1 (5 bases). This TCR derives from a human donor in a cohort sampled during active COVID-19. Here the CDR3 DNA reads TGCGCCAGCAGCAGGGACGGAGGGGATCAGCCCCAGCATTTT. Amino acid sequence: CASSRDGGDQPQHF.